The next 6 T cell receptor beta chains were all read from a single sample in a study of PD-1 blockade in classical Hodgkin lymphoma. Clones were sequenced by immunoSEQ multiplex PCR, and TCRdb holds only the in-frame ones, with some missing. There are about 15,000 clones in the sample; over 55% occur only once, and around 7.7% lies in the top ten. Each patient experienced a relapse that followed autologous stem cell transplantation, and brentuximab vedotin exposure varied. Material: peripheral blood mononuclear cells (PBMCs), obtained before the second cycle of nivolumab. The receptors here all came from a human donor with classical Hodgkin lymphoma.

This clone has just one count. V is TRBV7-1 and J is TRBJ2-2, with 8 bases that match TRBD2. TRBV7-1 is treated as an ORF (open reading frame) with a function not yet certain. This CDR3 contains 15 residues. V was pared by 5 bases and J by 7 bases, with 9 bases of the junction left unmatched. The CDR3 reads CASSPRGGRYGELFF. The CDR3 DNA sequence: TGTGCCAGCAGCCCCCGGGGGGGGAGGTACGGGGAGCTGTTTTTT.

The CDR3 bases are TGTGCCAGCAGCTTTGGGCAGGGGAACACAGATACGCAGTATTTT. Translation: CASSFGQGNTDTQYF. The chain couples TRBV11-1 to TRBJ2-3; TRBD1 is a possible D gene (6 bases). Trimming removed 3 bases from V and 2 bases from J, with 12 bases in between. Germline V lookup: CDR1 SGHAT, CDR2 FQDESV (reference sequence). This CDR3 spans 15 amino acids.

V is TRBV29-1 and J is TRBJ2-2, with D possibly being TRBD1 (6 bases). V gave up 5 bases and J gave up 1 base, with 8 bases separating them. The CDR3 sequence is 13 residues long. Germline CDR1 is SQVTM and CDR2 is ANQGSEA. CDR3 nucleotide sequence: TGCAGCGTTACACAGGGGAACACCGGGGAGCTGTTTTTT. Translated, it gives CSVTQGNTGELFF.

The genes are TRBV4-1 and TRBJ2-1, with 10 bases identical to TRBD2. This CDR3 is 15 amino acids long. Losses at the gene ends were 4 bases for V and 8 bases for J; bases not matched to a gene: 8. From germline, CDR1 is MGHRA and CDR2 YSYEKL. This CDR3 reads CASSLASGSVDEQFF. CDR3 sequence (DNA): TGCGCCAGCAGCCTCGCTAGCGGGAGTGTGGATGAGCAGTTCTTC.

J is TRBJ2-7 and V is TRBV7-9, with TRBD1 matching over 7 bases. The CDR3 contains 15 residues. Germline V gene sequence: CDR1 SEHNR, CDR2 FQNEAQ (reference sequence). V shed 5 bases, J shed 0 bases, and the junction held 7 bases outside the gene matches. The CDR3 DNA reads TGTGCCAGCAGCGACCCGACAGGGAGCTCCTACGAGCAGTACTTC. The encoded protein is CASSDPTGSSYEQYF.

CDR3 in DNA: TGTGCCAGCAGCTTAGCTGTCAACGAGCAGTACTTC. Translation gives CASSLAVNEQYF. The V call is TRBV11-2, the J call TRBJ2-7; D not certain. Per the germline V gene, CDR1 is SGHAT and CDR2 is FQNNGV. V dropped 1 base and J dropped 5 bases, with 6 bases sitting between them. CDR3 length equals 12 residues.